This T cell receptor beta chain was observed in a study of Ad26.COV2.S vaccination and SARS-CoV-2 variants. About the study: A COV1001 Ad26.COV2.S trial-arm participant provided the sample.

Study-wide results and limits: Responses of spike-specific T cells (both CD8+ and CD4+) reportedly showed substantial breadth after vaccination.

Indicated treatment: 19 received Ad26.COV2.S at low or high dose, single or two shots; about 5 received placebo; per-sample allocation not given. Collection of the samples took place on day 63 after the first injection of vaccine or placebo. Cohort 1b enrolled adults aged 18-55 years in Boston. Profiled with immunoSEQ multiplex PCR; TCRdb holds only in-frame clones, not every one. The sample has about 400,000 clones; under 90% are singletons. About this clone: Its matching antigen is unknown.

Trimming shortened V by 1 base and J by 9 bases, and 16 bases separated the two germline ends. The CDR3 loop spans 15 amino acids. CDR1 SGHAT and CDR2 FQNNGV come from the germline V gene. The chain uses TRBV11-2 and TRBJ1-5; weak D call: TRBD1 (6 bases). This TCR derives from a person between 18 and 59 years old who received the Ad26.COV2.S COVID-19 vaccine or a placebo. The specimen was peripheral blood, collected in a trial of Ad26.COV2.S vaccine versus placebo. The CDR3 DNA reads as TGTGCCAGCAGCTTAGTGGGGGCGCGGGTTAGGCCCCAGCATTTT. Its protein is CASSLVGARVRPQHF.